These 3 T cell receptor beta chains share one sample of origin, sequenced in a study of cytomegalovirus exposure and HLA in healthy donors. Vbeta (60) and Jbeta (13) primers were used in the PCR. Data came from immunoSEQ multiplex PCR; TCRdb stores just in-frame clones and leaves some out. There are around 210,000 clones in the sample, with about 1.1% held by the top ten. The specimen sequenced was PBMCs. The receptors stem from a girl aged 2-9 years in good health and CMV-seropositive.

The chain is built from TRBV4-2 and TRBJ2-3, with 9 bases lining up with TRBD2. This CDR3 is built from 15 residues. Germline V gene sequence: CDR1 LGHNA, CDR2 YNFKEQ. Germline trimming cut 5 bases from V and 1 base from J; bases unmatched to any gene: 4. The CDR3 nucleotides read TGTGCCAGCAGCTTATGGACTAGCGGCACAGATACGCAGTATTTT. Protein: CASSLWTSGTDTQYF.

The rearrangement uses TRBV10-3 and TRBJ2-5; 11 bases align to TRBD2. V was pared by 10 bases and J by 4 bases, with 17 bases of the junction left unmatched. Germline assignment: CDR1 ENHRY and CDR2 SYGVKD. The CDR3 spans 17 residues. The CDR3 nucleotides read TGTGCCACGACCGACATGATGACTAGCGGGACGAGAGAGACCCAGTACTTC. Translation: CATTDMMTSGTRETQYF.

The V gene is TRBV28, the J gene TRBJ2-7, with TRBD1 matching over 9 bases. CDR1 and CDR2 (germline): MDHEN, SYDVKM. The V gene end was trimmed by 8 bases and the J gene end by 9 bases; junction bases not matched to a gene: 14. This CDR3 spans 14 amino acids. CDR3 in DNA: TGTGCCAGCGGGGAGGGACAGGGCTTCCTCGTGCAGTACTTC. Amino acid sequence: CASGEGQGFLVQYF.